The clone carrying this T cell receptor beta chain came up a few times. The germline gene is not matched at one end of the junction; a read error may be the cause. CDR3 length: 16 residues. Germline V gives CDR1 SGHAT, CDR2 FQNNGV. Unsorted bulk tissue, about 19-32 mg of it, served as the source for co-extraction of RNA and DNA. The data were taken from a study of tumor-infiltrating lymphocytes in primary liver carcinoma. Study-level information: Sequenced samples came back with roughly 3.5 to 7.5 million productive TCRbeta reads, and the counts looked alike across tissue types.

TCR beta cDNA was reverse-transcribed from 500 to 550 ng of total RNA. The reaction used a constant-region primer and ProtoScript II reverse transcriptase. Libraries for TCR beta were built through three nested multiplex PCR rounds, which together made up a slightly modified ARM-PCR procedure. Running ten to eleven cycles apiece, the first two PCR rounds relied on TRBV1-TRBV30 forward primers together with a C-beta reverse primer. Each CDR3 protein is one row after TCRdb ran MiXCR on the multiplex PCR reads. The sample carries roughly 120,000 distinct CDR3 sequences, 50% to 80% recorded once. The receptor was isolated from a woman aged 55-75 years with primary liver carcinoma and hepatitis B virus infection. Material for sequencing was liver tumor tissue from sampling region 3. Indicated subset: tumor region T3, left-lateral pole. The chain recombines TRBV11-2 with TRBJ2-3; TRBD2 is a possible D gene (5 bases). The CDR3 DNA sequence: TGTGCCAGCAGTTTAGGTATCCAGCGGAGCACAGATACGCTGTATTTT. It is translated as CASSLGIQRSTDTLYF.